Each of the 5 T cell receptor beta chains below was sequenced from the same sample in a study of cytomegalovirus exposure and HLA in healthy donors. PCR amplification relied on 60 Vbeta primers (plus 13 Jbeta primers). Profiled with immunoSEQ multiplex PCR; TCRdb holds only in-frame clones, not every one. In the table there are under 150,000 clones, around 80% of which are singletons. The sample was PBMCs. These receptors originate from a human donor in good health.

This rearrangement joins TRBV5-5 to TRBJ1-1; D possibly corresponds to TRBD1 (5 bases). V was clipped by 4 bases and J by 1 base, with 11 bases between them. In germline, CDR1 is SGHKS, CDR2 YYEKEE (reference sequence). CDR3 length equals 14 residues. Here the CDR3 reads CASSDRGQNTEAFF. The CDR3 DNA sequence: TGTGCCAGCAGCGATAGGGGTCAGAACACTGAAGCTTTCTTT.

The chain links TRBV15 to TRBJ1-3; D not resolved. This CDR3 has 18 residues. Germline CDR1 LNHNV, CDR2 YYDKDF (reference sequence). Trimming removed 5 bases from V and 1 base from J, with 21 bases in between. CDR3 amino acids: CATSSPGLGIVSGNTIYF. The CDR3 region has the DNA TGTGCCACCAGCTCCCCCGGATTGGGCATAGTGTCTGGAAACACCATATATTTT. The full variable domain, with the rest looked up from reference TRBV15 and TRBJ1-3, is DAMVIQNPRYQVTQFGKPVTLSCSQTLNHNVMYWYQQKSSQAPKLLFHYYDKDFNNEADTPDNFQSRRPNTSFCFLDIRSPGLGDTAMYLCATSSPGLGIVSGNTIYFGEGSWLTVV.

This sequence joins TRBV5-1 and TRBJ1-1, with D unresolved. CDR3 length: 14 residues. Trimming stripped 0 bases from V and 3 bases from J, with 9 bases between. From germline, CDR1 is SGHRS and CDR2 YFSETQ. This chain's CDR3 is CASSLGPGDTEAFF. The CDR3, as DNA: TGCGCCAGCAGCTTGGGGCCCGGGGACACTGAAGCTTTCTTT.

There are a few counts of this clone. This chain joins TRBV5-1 and TRBJ1-1; the D is unclear. This CDR3 comprises 13 residues. Germline V CDR1 and CDR2: SGHRS, YFSETQ. The V end lost 1 base, the J end lost 5 bases, and 9 bases lay between the germline ends. The CDR3 DNA sequence: TGCGCCAGCAGCTTGCAACAAAATACTGAAGCTTTCTTT. Translation: CASSLQQNTEAFF.

This rearrangement joins TRBV2 to TRBJ2-3, with D tentatively TRBD1 (5 bases). V lost 6 bases and J lost 6, with 7 bases in between. The V gene's germline CDR1 is SNHLY and CDR2 FYNNEI. The CDR3 spans 11 residues. The CDR3 sequence: CASRGPDTQYF. The CDR3 DNA follows: TGTGCCAGCAGGGGGCCCGATACGCAGTATTTT.